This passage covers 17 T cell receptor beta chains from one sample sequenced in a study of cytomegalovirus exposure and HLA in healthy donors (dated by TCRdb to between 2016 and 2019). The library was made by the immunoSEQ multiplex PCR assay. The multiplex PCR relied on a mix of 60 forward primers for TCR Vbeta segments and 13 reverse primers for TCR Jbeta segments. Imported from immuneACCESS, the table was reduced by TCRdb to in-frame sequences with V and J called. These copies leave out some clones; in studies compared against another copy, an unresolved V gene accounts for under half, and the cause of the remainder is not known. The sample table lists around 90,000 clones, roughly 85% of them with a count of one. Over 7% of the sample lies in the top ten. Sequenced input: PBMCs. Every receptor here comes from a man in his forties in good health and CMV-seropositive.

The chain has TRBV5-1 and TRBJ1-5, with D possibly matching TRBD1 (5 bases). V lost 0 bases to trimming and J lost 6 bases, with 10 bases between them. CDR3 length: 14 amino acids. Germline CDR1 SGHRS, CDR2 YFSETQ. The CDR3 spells CASSLERGGQPQHF. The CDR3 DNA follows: TGCGCCAGCAGCTTGGAGAGGGGAGGTCAGCCCCAGCATTTT.

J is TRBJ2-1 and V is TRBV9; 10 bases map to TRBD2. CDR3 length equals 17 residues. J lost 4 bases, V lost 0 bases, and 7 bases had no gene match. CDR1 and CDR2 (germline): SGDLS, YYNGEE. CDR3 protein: CASSVATGLASYNEQFF. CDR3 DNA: TGTGCCAGCAGCGTAGCGACGGGACTAGCGTCGTACAATGAGCAGTTCTTC.

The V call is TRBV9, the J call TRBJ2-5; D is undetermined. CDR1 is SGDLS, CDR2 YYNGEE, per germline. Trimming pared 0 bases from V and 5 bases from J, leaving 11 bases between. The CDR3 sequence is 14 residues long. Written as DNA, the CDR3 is TGTGCCAGCAGCGTAGGAGGTGTCGCGGAGACCCAGTACTTC. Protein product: CASSVGGVAETQYF.

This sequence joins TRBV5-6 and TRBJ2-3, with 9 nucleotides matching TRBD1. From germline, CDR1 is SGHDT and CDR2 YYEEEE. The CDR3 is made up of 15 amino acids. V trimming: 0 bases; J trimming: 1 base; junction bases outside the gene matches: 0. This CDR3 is CASSLDRGRTDTQYF. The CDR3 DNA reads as TGTGCCAGCAGCTTGGACAGGGGGCGCACAGATACGCAGTATTTT.

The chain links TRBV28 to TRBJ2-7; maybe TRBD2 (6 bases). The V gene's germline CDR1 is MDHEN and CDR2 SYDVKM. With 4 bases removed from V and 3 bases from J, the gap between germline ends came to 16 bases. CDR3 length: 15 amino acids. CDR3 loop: CASSSQEGPHYEQYF. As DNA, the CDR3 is TGTGCCAGCAGTTCCCAGGAGGGCCCACACTACGAGCAGTACTTC.

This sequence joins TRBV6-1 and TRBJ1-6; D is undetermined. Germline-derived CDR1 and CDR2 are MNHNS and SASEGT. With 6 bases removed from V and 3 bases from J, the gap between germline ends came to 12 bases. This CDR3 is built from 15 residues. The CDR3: CASRPTHLYNSPLHF. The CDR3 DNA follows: TGTGCCAGCAGGCCGACACACCTCTATAATTCACCCCTCCACTTT.

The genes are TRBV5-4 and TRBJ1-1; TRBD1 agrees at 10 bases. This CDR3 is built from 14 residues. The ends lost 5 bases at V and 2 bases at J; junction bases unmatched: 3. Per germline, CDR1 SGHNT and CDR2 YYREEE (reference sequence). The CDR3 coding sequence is TGTGCCAGCAGGTGGGACAGGGGAAACACTGAAGCTTTCTTT. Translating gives CASRWDRGNTEAFF. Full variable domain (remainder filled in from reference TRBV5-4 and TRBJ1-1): ETGVTQSPTHLIKTRGQQVTLRCSSQSGHNTVSWYQQALGQGPQFIFQYYREEENGRGNFPPRFSGLQFPNYSSELNVNALELDDSALYLCASRWDRGNTEAFFGQGTRLTVV.

CDR3 residues: CASSFQGGEQYF. The CDR3 DNA reads as TGTGCCAGCAGCTTTCAGGGAGGCGAGCAGTACTTC. The chain carries TRBV7-9 and TRBJ2-7; D might be TRBD2 (6 bases). Trimming left V 3 bases short and J 6 bases short, with 9 bases between. Germline CDR1 SEHNR, CDR2 FQNEAQ (reference sequence). The CDR3 has 12 amino acids.

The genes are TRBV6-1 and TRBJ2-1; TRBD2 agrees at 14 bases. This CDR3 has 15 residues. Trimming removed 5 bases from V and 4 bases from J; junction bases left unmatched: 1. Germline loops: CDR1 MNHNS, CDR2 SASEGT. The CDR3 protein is CASSRTSGRYNEQFF. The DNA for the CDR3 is TGTGCCAGCAGTCGGACTAGCGGGAGGTACAATGAGCAGTTCTTC.

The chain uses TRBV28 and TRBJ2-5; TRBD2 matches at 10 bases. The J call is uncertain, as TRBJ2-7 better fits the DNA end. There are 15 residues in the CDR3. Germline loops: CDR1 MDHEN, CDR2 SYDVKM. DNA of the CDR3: TGTGCCAGCAGTTCCCCTAGCGGGGGCCCCTACGAGCAGTACTTC. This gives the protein CASSSPSGGPYEQYF.

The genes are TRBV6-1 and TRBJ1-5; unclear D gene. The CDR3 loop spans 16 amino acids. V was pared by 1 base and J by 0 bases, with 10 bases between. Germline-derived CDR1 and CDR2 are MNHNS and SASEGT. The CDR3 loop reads CASSEGKPYSNQPQHF. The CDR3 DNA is TGTGCCAGCAGTGAAGGCAAACCCTATAGCAATCAGCCCCAGCATTTT.

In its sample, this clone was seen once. This CDR3 reads CASRRGAGASYEQYF. The DNA for the CDR3 is TGTGCCAGCAGGCGGGGGGCAGGAGCCTCCTACGAGCAGTACTTC. V gene TRBV2 combines with J gene TRBJ2-7; TRBD2 aligns across 8 bases. Germline CDR1 and CDR2: SNHLY and FYNNEI. After removal of 6 bases from V and 0 bases from J, the junction contained 7 bases not matched to a gene. The CDR3 totals 15 residues.

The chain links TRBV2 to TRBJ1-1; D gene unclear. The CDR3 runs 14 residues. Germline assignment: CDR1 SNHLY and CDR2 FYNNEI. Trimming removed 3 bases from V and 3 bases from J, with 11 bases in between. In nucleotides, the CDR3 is TGTGCCAGCAGTGAGGCGGTTCTGGACACTGAAGCTTTCTTT. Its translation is CASSEAVLDTEAFF.

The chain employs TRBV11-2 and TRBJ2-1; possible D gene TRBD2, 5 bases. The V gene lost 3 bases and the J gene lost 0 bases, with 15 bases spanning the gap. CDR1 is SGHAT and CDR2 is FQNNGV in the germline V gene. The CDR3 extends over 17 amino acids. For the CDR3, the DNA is TGTGCCAGCAGCTTTAGCGTGTCGAGGAGCTCCTACAATGAGCAGTTCTTC. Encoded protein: CASSFSVSRSSYNEQFF.

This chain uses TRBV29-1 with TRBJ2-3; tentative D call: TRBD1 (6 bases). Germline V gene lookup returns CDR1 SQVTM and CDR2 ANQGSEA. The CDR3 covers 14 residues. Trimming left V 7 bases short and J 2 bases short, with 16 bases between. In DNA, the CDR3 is TGCAGCGCCTCGGACAGAGCTTTCACAGATACGCAGTATTTT. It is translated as CSASDRAFTDTQYF.

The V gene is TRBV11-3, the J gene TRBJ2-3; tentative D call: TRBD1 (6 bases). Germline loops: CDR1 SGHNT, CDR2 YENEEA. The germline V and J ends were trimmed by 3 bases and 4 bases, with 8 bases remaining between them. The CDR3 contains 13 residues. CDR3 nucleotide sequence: TGTGCCAGCAGCTTTAAGGGGGCAGATACGCAGTATTTT. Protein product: CASSFKGADTQYF.

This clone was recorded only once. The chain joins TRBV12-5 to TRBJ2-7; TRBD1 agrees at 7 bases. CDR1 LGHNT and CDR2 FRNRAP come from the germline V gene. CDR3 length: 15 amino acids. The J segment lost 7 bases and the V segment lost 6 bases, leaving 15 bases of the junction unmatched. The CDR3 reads CASGPTGTATGEQYF. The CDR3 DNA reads TGTGCTAGTGGCCCCACCGGGACAGCCACAGGGGAGCAGTACTTC.